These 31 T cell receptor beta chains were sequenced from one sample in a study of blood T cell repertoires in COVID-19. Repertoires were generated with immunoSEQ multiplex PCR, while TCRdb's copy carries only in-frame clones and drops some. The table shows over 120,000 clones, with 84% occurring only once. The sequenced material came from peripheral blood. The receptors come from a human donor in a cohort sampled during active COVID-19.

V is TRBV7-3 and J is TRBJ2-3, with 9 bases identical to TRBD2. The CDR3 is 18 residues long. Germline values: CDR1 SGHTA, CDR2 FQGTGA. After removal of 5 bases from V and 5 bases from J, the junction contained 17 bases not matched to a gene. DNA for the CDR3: TGTGCCAGCAGCCCCTCCGCGGGAGGGTCCCATTTGGGAGATACGCAGTATTTT. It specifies CASSPSAGGSHLGDTQYF.

The CDR3 DNA reads as TGTGCCAGTACCACAGGGGGCGTCTACACTGAAGCTTTCTTT. This encodes CASTTGGVYTEAFF. This chain links TRBV19 with TRBJ1-1; 9 positions match TRBD1. Germline V gene lookup returns CDR1 LNHDA and CDR2 SQIVND (reference sequence). V was clipped by 7 bases and J by 3 bases; unmatched bases: 6. The CDR3 runs to 14 residues.

The DNA for the CDR3 is TGTGCCAGCAGTCCTGACATGGGTCCGGATTCACCCCTCCACTTT. Its protein is CASSPDMGPDSPLHF. This chain uses TRBV27 with TRBJ1-6; D is ambiguous. V was shortened by 5 bases and J by 8 bases, with 16 bases between the two germline ends. The CDR3 is 15 residues long. The germline V gene encodes CDR1 MNHEY and CDR2 SMNVEV (reference sequence).

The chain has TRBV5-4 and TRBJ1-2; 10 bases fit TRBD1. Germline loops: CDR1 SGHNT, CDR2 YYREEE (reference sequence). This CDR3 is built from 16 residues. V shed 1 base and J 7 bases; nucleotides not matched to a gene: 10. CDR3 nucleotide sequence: TGTGCCAGCAGCTTGCTCCGGGACAGGGGTTATGGTGGCTACACCTTC. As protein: CASSLLRDRGYGGYTF.

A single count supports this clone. CDR3 residues: CSVRTSGGVEQYF. DNA of the CDR3: TGCAGCGTAAGAACTAGCGGGGGAGTAGAGCAGTACTTC. V is TRBV29-1 and J is TRBJ2-7; 11 nucleotides agree with TRBD2. Germline trimming cut 6 bases from V and 7 bases from J; bases unmatched to any gene: 8. CDR1 SQVTM and CDR2 ANQGSEA come from the germline V gene. The CDR3 totals 13 residues.

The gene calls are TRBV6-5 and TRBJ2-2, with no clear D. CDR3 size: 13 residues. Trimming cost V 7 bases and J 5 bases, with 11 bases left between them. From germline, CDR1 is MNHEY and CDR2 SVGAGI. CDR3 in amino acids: CASTLGPTGELFF. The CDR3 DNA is TGTGCCAGCACTCTAGGCCCAACCGGGGAGCTGTTTTTT.

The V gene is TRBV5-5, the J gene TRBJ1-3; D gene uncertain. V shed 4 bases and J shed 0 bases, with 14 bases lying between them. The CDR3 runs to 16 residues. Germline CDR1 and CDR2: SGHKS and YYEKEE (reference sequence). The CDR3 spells CASSPPGGRSGNTIYF. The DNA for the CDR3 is TGTGCCAGCAGCCCCCCCGGCGGGCGCTCTGGAAACACCATATATTTT. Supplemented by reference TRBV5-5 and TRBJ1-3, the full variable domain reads DAGVTQSPTHLIKTRGQQVTLRCSPISGHKSVSWYQQVLGQGPQFIFQYYEKEERGRGNFPDRFSARQFPNYSSELNVNALLLGDSALYLCASSPPGGRSGNTIYFGEGSWLTVV.

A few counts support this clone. CDR3 coding DNA: TGTGCCAGCAGTTCCAGCCGGGACAGCTATGGCTACACCTTC. Its protein is CASSSSRDSYGYTF. J is TRBJ1-2 and V is TRBV6-6, with 7 bases identical to TRBD1. V shed 4 bases and J 4 bases; nucleotides not matched to a gene: 6. Germline-derived CDR1 and CDR2 are MNHNY and SVGAGI (reference sequence). This CDR3 comprises 14 residues.

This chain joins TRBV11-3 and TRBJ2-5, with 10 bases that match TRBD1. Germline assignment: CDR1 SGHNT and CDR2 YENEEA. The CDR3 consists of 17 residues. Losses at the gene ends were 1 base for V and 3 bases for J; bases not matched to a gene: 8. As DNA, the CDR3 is TGTGCCAGCAGCTTAGGTGCGGAGACAGGGGGCGAAGAGACCCAGTACTTC. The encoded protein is CASSLGAETGGEETQYF.

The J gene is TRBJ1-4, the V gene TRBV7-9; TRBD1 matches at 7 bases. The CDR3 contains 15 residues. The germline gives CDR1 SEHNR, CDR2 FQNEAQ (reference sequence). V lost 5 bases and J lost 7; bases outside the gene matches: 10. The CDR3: CASSPGDSVLEKLFF. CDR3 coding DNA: TGTGCCAGCAGCCCTGGGGACAGCGTCCTTGAAAAACTGTTTTTT.

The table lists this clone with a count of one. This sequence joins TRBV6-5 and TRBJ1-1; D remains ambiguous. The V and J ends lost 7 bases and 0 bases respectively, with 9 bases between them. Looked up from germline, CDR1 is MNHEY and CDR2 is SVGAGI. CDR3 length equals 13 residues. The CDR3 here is CASTRRVNTEAFF. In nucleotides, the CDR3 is TGTGCCAGCACTCGACGGGTGAACACTGAAGCTTTCTTT.

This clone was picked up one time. DNA of the CDR3: TGTGCCAGCAGTTTCCTACAGGGATCTGGCTACACCTTC. Protein: CASSFLQGSGYTF. This chain joins TRBV27 and TRBJ1-2, with D possibly TRBD1 on 6 matching bases. The germline V gene encodes CDR1 MNHEY and CDR2 SMNVEV (reference sequence). The CDR3 covers 13 residues. V was pared by 3 bases and J by 7 bases, with 12 bases between.

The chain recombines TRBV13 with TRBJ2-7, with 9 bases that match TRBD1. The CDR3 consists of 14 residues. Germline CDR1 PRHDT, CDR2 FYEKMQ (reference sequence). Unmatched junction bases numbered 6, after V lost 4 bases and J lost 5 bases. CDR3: CASSSGTGWDEQYF. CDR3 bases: TGTGCCAGCAGCTCAGGGACAGGGTGGGACGAGCAGTACTTC.

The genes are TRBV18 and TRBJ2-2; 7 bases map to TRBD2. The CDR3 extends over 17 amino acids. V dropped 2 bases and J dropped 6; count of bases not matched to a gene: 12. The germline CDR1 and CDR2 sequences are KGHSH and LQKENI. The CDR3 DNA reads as TGTGCCAGCTCACCAGTCGGGGGAGGGCCGATCTCCGGGGAGCTGTTTTTT. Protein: CASSPVGGGPISGELFF.

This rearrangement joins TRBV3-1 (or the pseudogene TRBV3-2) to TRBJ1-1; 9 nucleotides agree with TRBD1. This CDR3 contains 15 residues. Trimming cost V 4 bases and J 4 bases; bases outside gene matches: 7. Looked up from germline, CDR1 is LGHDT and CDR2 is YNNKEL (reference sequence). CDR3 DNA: TGTGCCAGCAGCCGATTTCCGGACAGGGGCACTGAAGCTTTCTTT. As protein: CASSRFPDRGTEAFF.

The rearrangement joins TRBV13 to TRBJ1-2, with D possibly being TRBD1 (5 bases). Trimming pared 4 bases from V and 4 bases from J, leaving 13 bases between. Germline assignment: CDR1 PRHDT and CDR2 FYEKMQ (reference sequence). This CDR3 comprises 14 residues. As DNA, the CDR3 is TGTGCCAGCAGCTCAAGGACACCCAGCTATGGCTACACCTTC. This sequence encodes CASSSRTPSYGYTF.

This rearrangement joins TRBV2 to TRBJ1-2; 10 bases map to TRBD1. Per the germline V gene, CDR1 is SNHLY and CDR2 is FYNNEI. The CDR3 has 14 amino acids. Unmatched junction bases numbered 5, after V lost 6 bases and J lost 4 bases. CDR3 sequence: CASRGTGALYGYTF. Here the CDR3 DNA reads TGTGCCAGCAGGGGGACAGGGGCCCTCTATGGCTACACCTTC.

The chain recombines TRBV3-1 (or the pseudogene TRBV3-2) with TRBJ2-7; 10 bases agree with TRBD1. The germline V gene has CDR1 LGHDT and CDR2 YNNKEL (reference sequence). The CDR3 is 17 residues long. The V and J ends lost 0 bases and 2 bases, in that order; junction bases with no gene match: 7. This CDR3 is CASSQDTRDRGTYEQYF. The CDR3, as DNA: TGTGCCAGCAGCCAAGATACCCGGGACAGGGGCACCTACGAGCAGTACTTC.

CDR3 protein: CATSRGRDTANYGYTF. The DNA for the CDR3 is TGTGCCACCAGCAGAGGACGGGACACTGCTAACTATGGCTACACCTTC. The V gene is TRBV15, the J gene TRBJ1-2; tentative D call: TRBD1 (6 bases). The CDR3 contains 16 residues. Germline-derived CDR1 and CDR2 are LNHNV and YYDKDF (reference sequence). V was pared by 1 base and J by 0 bases, with 12 bases between.

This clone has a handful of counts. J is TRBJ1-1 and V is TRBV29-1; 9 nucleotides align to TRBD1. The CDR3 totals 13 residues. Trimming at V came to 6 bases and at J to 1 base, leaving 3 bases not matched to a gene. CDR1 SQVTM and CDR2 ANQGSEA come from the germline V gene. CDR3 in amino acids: CSVGQGRNTEAFF. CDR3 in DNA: TGCAGCGTGGGACAGGGCAGGAACACTGAAGCTTTCTTT.

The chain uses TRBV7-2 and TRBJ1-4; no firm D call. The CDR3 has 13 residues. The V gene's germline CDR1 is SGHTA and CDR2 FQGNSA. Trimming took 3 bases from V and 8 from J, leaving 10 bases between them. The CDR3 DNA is TGTGCCAGCAGCTTTGGCACAGAAGAAAAACTGTTTTTT. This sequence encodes CASSFGTEEKLFF.

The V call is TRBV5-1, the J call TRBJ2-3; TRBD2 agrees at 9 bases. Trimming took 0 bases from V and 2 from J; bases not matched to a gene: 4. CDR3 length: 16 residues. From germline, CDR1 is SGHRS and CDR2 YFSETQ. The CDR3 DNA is TGCGCCAGCAGCTTGGCGATAGCGGGAGCCACAGATACGCAGTATTTT. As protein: CASSLAIAGATDTQYF.

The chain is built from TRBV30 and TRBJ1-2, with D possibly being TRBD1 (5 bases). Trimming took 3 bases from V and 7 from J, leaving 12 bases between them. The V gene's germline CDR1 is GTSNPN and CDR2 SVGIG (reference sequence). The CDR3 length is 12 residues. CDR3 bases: TGTGCCTGGAGAATTGGGGGACTTGGCTACACCTTC. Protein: CAWRIGGLGYTF.

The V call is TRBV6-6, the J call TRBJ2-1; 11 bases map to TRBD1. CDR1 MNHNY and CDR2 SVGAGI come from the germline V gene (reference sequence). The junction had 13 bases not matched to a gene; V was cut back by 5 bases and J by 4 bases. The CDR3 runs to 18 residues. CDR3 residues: CASSRTTGTGGIYNEQFF. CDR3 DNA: TGTGCCAGCAGTCGCACCACAGGGACAGGGGGGATTTACAATGAGCAGTTCTTC.

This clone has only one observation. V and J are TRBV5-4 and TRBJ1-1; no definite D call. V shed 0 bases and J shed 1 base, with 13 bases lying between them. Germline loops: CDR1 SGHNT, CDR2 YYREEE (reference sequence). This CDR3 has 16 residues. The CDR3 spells CASSLDPGGQNTEAFF. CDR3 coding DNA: TGTGCCAGCAGCTTGGATCCTGGCGGGCAGAACACTGAAGCTTTCTTT.

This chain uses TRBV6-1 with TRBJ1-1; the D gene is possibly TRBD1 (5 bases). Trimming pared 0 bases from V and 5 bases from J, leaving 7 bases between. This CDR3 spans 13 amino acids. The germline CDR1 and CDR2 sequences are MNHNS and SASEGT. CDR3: CASSEAGLTEAFF. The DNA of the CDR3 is TGTGCCAGCAGTGAAGCGGGGCTGACTGAAGCTTTCTTT.

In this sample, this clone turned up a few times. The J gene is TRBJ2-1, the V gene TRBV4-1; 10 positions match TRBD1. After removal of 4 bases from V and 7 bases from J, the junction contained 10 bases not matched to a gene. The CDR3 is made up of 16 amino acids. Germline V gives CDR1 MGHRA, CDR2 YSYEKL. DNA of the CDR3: TGCGCCAGCAGCCCGGAAGGGACAGGGGTGCGGAATGAGCAGTTCTTC. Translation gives CASSPEGTGVRNEQFF.

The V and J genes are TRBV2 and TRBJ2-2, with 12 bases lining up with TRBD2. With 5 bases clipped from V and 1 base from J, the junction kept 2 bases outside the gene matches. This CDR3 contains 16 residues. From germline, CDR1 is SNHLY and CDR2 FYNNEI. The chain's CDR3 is CASSKLAGGNTGELFF. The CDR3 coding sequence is TGTGCCAGCAGTAAACTAGCGGGAGGGAACACCGGGGAGCTGTTTTTT.

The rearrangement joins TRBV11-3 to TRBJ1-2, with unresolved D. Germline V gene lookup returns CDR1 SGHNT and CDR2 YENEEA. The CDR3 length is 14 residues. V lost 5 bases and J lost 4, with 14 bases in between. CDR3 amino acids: CASSPSSLSYGYTF. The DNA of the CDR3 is TGTGCCAGCAGCCCCTCGTCCCTGAGCTATGGCTACACCTTC.

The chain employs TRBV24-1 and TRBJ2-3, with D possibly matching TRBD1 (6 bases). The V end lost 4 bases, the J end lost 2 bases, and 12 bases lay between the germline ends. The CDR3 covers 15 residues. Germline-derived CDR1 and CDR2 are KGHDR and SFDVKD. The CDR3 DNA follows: TGTGCCACCAGTGACCCCCAGGGGCCCACAGATACGCAGTATTTT. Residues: CATSDPQGPTDTQYF.

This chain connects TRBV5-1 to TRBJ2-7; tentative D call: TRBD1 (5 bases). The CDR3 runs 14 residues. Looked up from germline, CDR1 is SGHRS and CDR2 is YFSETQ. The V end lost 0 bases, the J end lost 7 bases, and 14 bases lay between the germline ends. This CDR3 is CASSLEAGWGEQYF. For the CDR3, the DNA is TGCGCCAGCAGCTTGGAGGCAGGGTGGGGTGAGCAGTACTTC.